This T cell receptor (beta chain) was documented in a study of T-cell memory formation after mild COVID-19. Study-wide context: Largely, TCR clusters stayed within a single donor.

TCRdb used MiXCR to reprocess the 5' RACE reads, holding one entry per CDR3 protein. Of about 350,000 distinct CDR3 sequences in the sample, about an eighth were seen once. The study's findings and limits: CD8+ contracting clones occupied EMRA, while CD4+ ones occupied mainly CM and EM.

The ends were cut back, 5 bases at V and 4 bases at J, with 14 bases in the middle. Germline CDR1 is SGHVS and CDR2 is FQNEAQ. This CDR3 is 14 amino acids long. This clonotype has only a few counts. Its antigen is undetermined. Input material: PBMCs or a T cell subset sorted from them (not recorded which). The source of this sequence is a young man who had mild COVID-19 (a few samples of this study predate the infection). Cell type and time point are not known. The genes are TRBV7-8 and TRBJ1-2; TRBD1 is a possible D gene (6 bases). In DNA, the CDR3 is TGTGCCAGCAGCCCCGGGGGGCCGGGCTATGGCTACACCTTC. It encodes CASSPGGPGYGYTF.